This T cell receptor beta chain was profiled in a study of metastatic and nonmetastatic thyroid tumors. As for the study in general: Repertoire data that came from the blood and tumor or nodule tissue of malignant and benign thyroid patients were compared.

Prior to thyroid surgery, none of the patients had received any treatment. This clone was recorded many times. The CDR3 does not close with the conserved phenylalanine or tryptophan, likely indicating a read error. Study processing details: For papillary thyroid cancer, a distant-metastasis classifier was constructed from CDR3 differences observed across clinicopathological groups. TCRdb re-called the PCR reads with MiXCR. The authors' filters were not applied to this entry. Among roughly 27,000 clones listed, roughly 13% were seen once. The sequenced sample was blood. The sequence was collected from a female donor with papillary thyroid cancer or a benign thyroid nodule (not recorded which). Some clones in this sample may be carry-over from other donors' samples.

The CDR3 reads CSARSTSGRTDEQFL. CDR3 nucleotide sequence: TGCAGTGCTAGATCAACTAGCGGGAGAACGGATGAGCAGTTCCTC. The chain joins TRBV20-1 to TRBJ2-1; 11 bases map to TRBD2. This CDR3 comprises 15 residues. Losses at the gene ends were 2 bases for V and 8 bases for J; bases not matched to a gene: 8. The germline gives CDR1 DFQATT, CDR2 SNEGSKA (reference sequence).